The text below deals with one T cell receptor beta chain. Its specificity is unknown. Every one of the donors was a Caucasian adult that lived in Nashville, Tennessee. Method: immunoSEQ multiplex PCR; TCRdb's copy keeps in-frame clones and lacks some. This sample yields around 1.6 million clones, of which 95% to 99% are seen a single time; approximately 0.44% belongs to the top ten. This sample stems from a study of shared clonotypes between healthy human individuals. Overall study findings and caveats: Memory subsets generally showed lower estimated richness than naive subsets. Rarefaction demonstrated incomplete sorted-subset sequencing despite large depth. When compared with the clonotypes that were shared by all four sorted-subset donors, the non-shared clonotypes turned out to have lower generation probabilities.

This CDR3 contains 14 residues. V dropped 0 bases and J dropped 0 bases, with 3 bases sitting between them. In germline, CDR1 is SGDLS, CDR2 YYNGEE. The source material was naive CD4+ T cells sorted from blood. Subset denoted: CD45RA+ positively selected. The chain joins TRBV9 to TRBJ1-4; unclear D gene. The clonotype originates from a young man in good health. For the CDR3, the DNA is TGTGCCAGCAGCGTAGACCCAACTAATGAAAAACTGTTTTTT. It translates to CASSVDPTNEKLFF. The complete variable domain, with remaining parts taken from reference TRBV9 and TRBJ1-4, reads DSGVTQTPKHLITATGQRVTLRCSPRSGDLSVYWYQQSLDQGLQFLIQYYNGEERAKGNILERFSAQQFPDLHSELNLSSLELGDSALYFCASSVDPTNEKLFFGSGTQLSVL.